The 19 T cell receptor beta chains below all came from one sample that was sequenced in a study of cytomegalovirus exposure and HLA in healthy donors. The PCR contained 60 Vbeta and 13 Jbeta primers. TCRdb keeps only in-frame clones here, not all; method: immunoSEQ multiplex PCR. This repertoire includes about 55,000 clones. Sample: PBMCs. These receptors all come from a man between 45 and 60 years old in good health and CMV-seropositive.

The chain couples TRBV19 to TRBJ1-2; 11 nucleotides line up with TRBD1. V lost 9 bases to trimming and J lost 6 bases; unmatched junction nucleotides: 6. CDR1 is LNHDA, CDR2 SQIVND, per germline (reference sequence). The CDR3 totals 13 residues. The CDR3 DNA reads as TGTGCCAGCGGACCGGGACAGGGGGATGGCTACACCTTC. The encoded protein is CASGPGQGDGYTF.

This chain joins TRBV18 and TRBJ1-1; possible D gene TRBD1, 5 bases. V was shortened by 3 bases and J by 4 bases, with 18 bases between the two germline ends. The CDR3 sequence is 16 residues long. CDR1 and CDR2 from the germline V gene are KGHSH and LQKENI. CDR3: CASSPPLGGVGTEAFF. The CDR3 coding sequence is TGTGCCAGCTCACCCCCGCTTGGGGGGGTTGGCACTGAAGCTTTCTTT.

This CDR3 is CASRERQGNTEAFF. DNA of the CDR3: TGTGCCAGCAGGGAAAGACAGGGGAACACTGAAGCTTTCTTT. The rearrangement links TRBV6-1 to TRBJ1-1, with 7 bases matching TRBD1. The CDR3 length is 14 residues. Trimming took 6 bases from V and 1 from J; bases not matched to a gene: 5. Germline assignment: CDR1 MNHNS and CDR2 SASEGT.

This CDR3 reads CASSMRPGQPLAYEQYF. The CDR3 DNA follows: TGTGCCAGCAGCATGAGACCGGGACAGCCTCTCGCCTACGAGCAGTACTTC. The rearrangement joins TRBV21-1 to TRBJ2-7; the table's D call, TRBD1, was not checked against the DNA. TRBV21-1 is classified as a pseudogene. The CDR3 totals 17 residues.

V is TRBV5-1 and J is TRBJ2-5, with D possibly TRBD2 on 5 matching bases. Trimming cost V 2 bases and J 5 bases, with 10 bases left between them. The length of the CDR3 is 13 residues. Germline V lookup: CDR1 SGHRS, CDR2 YFSETQ. Written as DNA, the CDR3 is TGCGCCAGCAGCTTACTTCCGGGGGAGACCCAGTACTTC. Translated, it gives CASSLLPGETQYF.

This chain connects TRBV5-1 to TRBJ2-7; D ambiguous. The CDR3 consists of 11 residues. V shed 4 bases and J shed 3 bases, with 5 bases lying between them. CDR1 is SGHRS and CDR2 is YFSETQ in the germline V gene. CDR3 nucleotide sequence: TGCGCCAGCAGCGCCGGCTACGAGCAGTACTTC. Protein product: CASSAGYEQYF.

V and J are TRBV9 and TRBJ2-3, with D tentatively TRBD1 (5 bases). Trimming removed 3 bases from V and 0 bases from J, with 14 bases in between. There are 16 residues in the CDR3. Germline values: CDR1 SGDLS, CDR2 YYNGEE. CDR3 in DNA: TGTGCCAGCAGCGGGCCGAGACAGCCTAGCACAGATACGCAGTATTTT. The encoded protein is CASSGPRQPSTDTQYF.

The V call is TRBV5-4, the J call TRBJ2-2; D uncertain. Per the germline V gene, CDR1 is SGHNT and CDR2 is YYREEE (reference sequence). V was trimmed by 0 bases and J by 6 bases, leaving 15 bases between them. The CDR3 is 16 residues long. The CDR3 protein is CASSLAAASVPGELFF. The CDR3, as DNA: TGTGCCAGCAGCTTGGCCGCGGCTAGTGTTCCCGGGGAGCTGTTTTTT. The whole variable domain, remainder taken from reference TRBV5-4 and TRBJ2-2, is ETGVTQSPTHLIKTRGQQVTLRCSSQSGHNTVSWYQQALGQGPQFIFQYYREEENGRGNFPPRFSGLQFPNYSSELNVNALELDDSALYLCASSLAAASVPGELFFGEGSRLTVL.

This chain links TRBV4-3 with TRBJ2-7, with TRBD2 matching 11 bases. The CDR3 contains 15 residues. The J segment lost 2 bases and the V segment lost 4 bases, leaving 4 bases of the junction unmatched. Germline CDR1 and CDR2: LGHNA and YSLEER. The DNA for the CDR3 is TGCGCCAGCAGCCGGGGGACTAGCGGAACCTACGAGCAGTACTTC. Translated, it gives CASSRGTSGTYEQYF.

The chain employs TRBV28 and TRBJ1-1, with 8 bases that match TRBD1. V shed 4 bases, J shed 4 bases, and the junction held 8 bases outside the gene matches. The CDR3 is 15 residues long. Germline assignment: CDR1 MDHEN and CDR2 SYDVKM. CDR3 amino acids: CASSYIRGRSTEAFF. The CDR3 DNA follows: TGTGCCAGCAGTTATATCAGGGGGCGAAGCACTGAAGCTTTCTTT.

The J gene is TRBJ2-2, the V gene TRBV2; TRBD2 aligns across 10 bases. The germline gives CDR1 SNHLY, CDR2 FYNNEI. The ends lost 8 bases at V and 5 bases at J; junction bases unmatched: 8. The CDR3 covers 15 residues. CDR3 amino acids: CASASSGGGTGELFF. CDR3 nucleotides: TGTGCCAGCGCCTCTAGCGGGGGTGGAACCGGGGAGCTGTTTTTT.

The chain carries TRBV9 and TRBJ2-1; the D gene is possibly TRBD1 (6 bases). V was shortened by 4 bases and J by 6 bases, with 17 bases between the two germline ends. Germline CDR1 and CDR2: SGDLS and YYNGEE. This CDR3 region has 15 residues. DNA for the CDR3: TGTGCCAGCAGCCAACGATCGACAGGCCCCAATGAGCAGTTCTTC. Translating it yields CASSQRSTGPNEQFF.

The chain combines TRBV6-4 with TRBJ2-6; 7 bases match TRBD1. The ends lost 2 bases at V and 4 bases at J; junction bases unmatched: 5. CDR1 MRHNA and CDR2 SNTAGT come from the germline V gene. The CDR3 has 16 amino acids. The DNA for the CDR3 is TGTGCCAGCAGTGACACCGACAGGGCCGGGGCCAACGTCCTGACTTTC. This codes for CASSDTDRAGANVLTF.

The chain has TRBV6-1 and TRBJ2-7; D perhaps matches TRBD1 (5 bases). Germline loops: CDR1 MNHNS, CDR2 SASEGT. Trimming shortened V by 1 base and J by 4 bases, and 11 bases separated the two germline ends. The CDR3 has 14 residues. DNA for the CDR3: TGTGCCAGCAGTGAAGGTGGCAGGGTGTACGAGCAGTACTTC. Translating it yields CASSEGGRVYEQYF.

This chain joins TRBV6-1 and TRBJ1-1; a weak D match, TRBD1 (6 bases). Trimming removed 2 bases from V and 3 bases from J, with 16 bases in between. Germline V lookup: CDR1 MNHNS, CDR2 SASEGT. This CDR3 spans 16 amino acids. The CDR3 DNA sequence: TGTGCCAGCAGTGAAATTCCCAGGGGTTCTTACACTGAAGCTTTCTTT. It translates to CASSEIPRGSYTEAFF.

The rearrangement joins TRBV19 to TRBJ1-2; D gene unclear. Germline V gives CDR1 LNHDA, CDR2 SQIVND (reference sequence). The length of the CDR3 is 15 residues. The V gene lost 8 bases and the J gene lost 1 base, with 17 bases spanning the gap. The CDR3 region is CASASVGGINYGYTF. CDR3 DNA: TGTGCCAGTGCCTCGGTTGGCGGGATTAACTATGGCTACACCTTC.

The chain employs TRBV28 and TRBJ1-2; D ambiguous. Trimming took 6 bases from V and 2 from J, leaving 13 bases between them. Germline lookup yields CDR1 MDHEN and CDR2 SYDVKM. There are 14 residues in the CDR3. CDR3 in amino acids: CASSPVPPNYGYTF. The CDR3 DNA follows: TGTGCCAGCAGCCCAGTCCCCCCCAACTATGGCTACACCTTC.

The chain recombines TRBV19 with TRBJ1-5; unclear D gene. The CDR3 is made up of 12 amino acids. Trimming took 6 bases from V and 5 from J, leaving 8 bases between them. Germline V lookup: CDR1 LNHDA, CDR2 SQIVND (reference sequence). The CDR3 sequence: CASRMRDQPQHF. The DNA for the CDR3 is TGTGCCAGTAGGATGCGAGATCAGCCCCAGCATTTT.

The DNA for the CDR3 is TGTGCCAGCTACTTACCTGGGACAGCCCAAGCTTTCTTT. Residues: CASYLPGTAQAFF. The genes are TRBV28 and TRBJ1-1; TRBD1 matches 7 bases. CDR1 MDHEN and CDR2 SYDVKM come from the germline V gene. The V gene end was trimmed by 8 bases and the J gene end by 9 bases; junction bases not matched to a gene: 12. The CDR3 consists of 13 residues.